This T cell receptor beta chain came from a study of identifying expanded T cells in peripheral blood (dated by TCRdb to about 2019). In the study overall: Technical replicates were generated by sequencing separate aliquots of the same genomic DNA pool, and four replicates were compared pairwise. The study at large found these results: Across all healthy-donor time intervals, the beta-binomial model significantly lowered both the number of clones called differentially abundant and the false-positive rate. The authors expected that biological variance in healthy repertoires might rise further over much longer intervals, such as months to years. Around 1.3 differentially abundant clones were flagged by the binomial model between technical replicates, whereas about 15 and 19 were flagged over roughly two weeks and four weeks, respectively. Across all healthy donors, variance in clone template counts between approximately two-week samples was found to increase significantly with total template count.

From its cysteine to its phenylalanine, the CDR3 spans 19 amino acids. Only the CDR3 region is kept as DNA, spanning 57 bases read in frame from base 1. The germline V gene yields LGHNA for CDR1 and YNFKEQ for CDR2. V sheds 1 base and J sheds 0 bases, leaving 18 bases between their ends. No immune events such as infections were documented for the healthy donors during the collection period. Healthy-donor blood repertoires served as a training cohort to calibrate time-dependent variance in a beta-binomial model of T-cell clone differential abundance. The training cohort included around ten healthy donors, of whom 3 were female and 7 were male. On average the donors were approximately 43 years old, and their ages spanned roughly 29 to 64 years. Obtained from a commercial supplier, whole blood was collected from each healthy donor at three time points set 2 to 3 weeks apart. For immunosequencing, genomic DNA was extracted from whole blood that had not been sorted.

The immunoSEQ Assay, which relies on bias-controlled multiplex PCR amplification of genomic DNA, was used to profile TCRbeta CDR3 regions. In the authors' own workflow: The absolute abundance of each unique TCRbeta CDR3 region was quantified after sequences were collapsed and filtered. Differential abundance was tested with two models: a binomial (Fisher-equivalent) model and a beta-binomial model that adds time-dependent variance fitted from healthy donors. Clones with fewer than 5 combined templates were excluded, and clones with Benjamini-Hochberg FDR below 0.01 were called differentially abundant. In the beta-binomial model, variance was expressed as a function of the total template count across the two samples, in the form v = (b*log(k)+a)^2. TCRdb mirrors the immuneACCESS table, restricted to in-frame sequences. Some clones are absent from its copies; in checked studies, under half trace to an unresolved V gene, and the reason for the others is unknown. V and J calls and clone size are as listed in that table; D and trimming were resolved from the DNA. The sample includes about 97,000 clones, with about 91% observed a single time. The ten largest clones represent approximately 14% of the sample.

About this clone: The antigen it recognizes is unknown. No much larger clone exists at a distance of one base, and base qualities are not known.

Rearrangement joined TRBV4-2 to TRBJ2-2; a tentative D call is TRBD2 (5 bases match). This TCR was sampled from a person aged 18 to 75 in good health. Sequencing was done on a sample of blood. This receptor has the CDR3 CASSQGRGGDKANTGELFF. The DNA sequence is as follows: TGTGCCAGCAGCCAAGGTCGGGGTGGCGACAAAGCGAACACCGGGGAGCTGTTTTTT.